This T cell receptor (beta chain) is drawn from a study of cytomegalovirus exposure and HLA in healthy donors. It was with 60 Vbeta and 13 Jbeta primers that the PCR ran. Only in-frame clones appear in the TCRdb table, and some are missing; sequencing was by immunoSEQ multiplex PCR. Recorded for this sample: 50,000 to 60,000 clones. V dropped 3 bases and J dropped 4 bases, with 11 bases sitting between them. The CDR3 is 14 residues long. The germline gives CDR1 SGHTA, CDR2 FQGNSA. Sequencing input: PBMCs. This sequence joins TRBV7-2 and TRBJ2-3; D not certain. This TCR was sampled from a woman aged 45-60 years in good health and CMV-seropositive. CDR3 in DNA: TGTGCCAGCAGCTTTGGCCAGGATTCAGATACGCAGTATTTT. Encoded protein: CASSFGQDSDTQYF.